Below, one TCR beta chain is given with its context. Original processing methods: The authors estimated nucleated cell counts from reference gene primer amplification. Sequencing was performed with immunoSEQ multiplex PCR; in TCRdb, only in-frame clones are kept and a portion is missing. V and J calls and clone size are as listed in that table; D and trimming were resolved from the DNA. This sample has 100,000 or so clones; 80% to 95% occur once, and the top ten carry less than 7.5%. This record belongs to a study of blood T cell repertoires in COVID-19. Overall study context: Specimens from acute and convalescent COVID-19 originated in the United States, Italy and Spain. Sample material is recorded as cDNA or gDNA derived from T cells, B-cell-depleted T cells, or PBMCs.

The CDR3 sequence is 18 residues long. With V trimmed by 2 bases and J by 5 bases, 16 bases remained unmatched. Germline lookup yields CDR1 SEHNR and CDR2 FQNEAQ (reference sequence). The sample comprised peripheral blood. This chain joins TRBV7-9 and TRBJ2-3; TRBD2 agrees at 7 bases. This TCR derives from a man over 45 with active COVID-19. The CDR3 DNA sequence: TGTGCCAGCAGCTTATGGGGCCAATGGGAGGGCCTGGAAGATACGCAGTATTTT. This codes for CASSLWGQWEGLEDTQYF.